The rows below give T cell receptor beta chains drawn from one sample of a study of control samples from healthy donors and cancer patients. TCRdb keeps only in-frame clones here, not all; method: immunoSEQ multiplex PCR. The sample holds about 72,000 clones, roughly 92% seen once. The sequenced sample consisted of blood. These TCRs come from a woman aged 55 to 70 in good health. Each CDR3 is given with its conserved first and last residue. The D gene is left open where the match is weak. Not all rows give a size; the values are once, few, many and, for expanded clones, a class.

>TRBV30|TRBJ1-1|13|-|-
CAWSSLENTEAFF
TGTGCCTGGAGCTCGTTGGAGAACACTGAAGCTTTCTTT
>TRBV4-2|TRBJ1-1|14|-|-
CASSQDHGLAEAFF
TGTGCCAGCAGCCAAGATCACGGATTAGCAGAAGCTTTCTTT
>TRBV7-3|TRBJ2-1|16|TRBD2|-
CASSRRPGGPGNEQFF
TGTGCCAGCAGCCGGCGGCCGGGAGGCCCGGGAAATGAGCAGTTCTTC
>TRBV18|TRBJ1-6|14|-|-
CASSPGGLNSPLHF
TGTGCCAGCTCTCCGGGAGGCCTTAATTCACCCCTCCACTTT
>TRBV7-6|TRBJ2-2|15|-|-
CASSLNRALSGELFF
TGTGCCAGCAGCTTAAACAGGGCTCTATCCGGGGAGCTGTTTTTT
>TRBV28|TRBJ1-6|16|-|-
CASSLRNPVSGSPLHF
TGTGCCAGCAGCCTCCGGAACCCGGTGTCAGGTTCACCCCTCCACTTT
>TRBV10-2|TRBJ2-2|14|-|once
CASKETGLTGELFF
TGCGCCAGTAAGGAAACGGGTCTCACCGGGGAGCTGTTTTTT
>TRBV12-3/TRBV12-4|TRBJ1-4|13|-|-
CASSLGTNEKLFF
TGTGCCAGCAGTTTAGGGACGAATGAAAAACTGTTTTTT
>TRBV5-7|TRBJ1-5|16|TRBD1|-
CASSLRTGVSNQPQHF
TGTGCCAGCAGCTTGCGAACAGGGGTCTCCAATCAGCCCCAGCATTTT
>TRBV6-6|TRBJ2-5|14|TRBD2|-
CASSPTSGQETQYF
TGTGCCAGCAGCCCGACTAGCGGGCAAGAGACCCAGTACTTC
>TRBV7-2|TRBJ1-1|14|-|once
CASSPPTVSTEAFF
TGTGCCAGCAGCCCGCCCACAGTATCCACTGAAGCTTTCTTT
>TRBV28|TRBJ2-5|14|-|-
CASSLRGNQETQYF
TGTGCCAGCAGTTTAAGGGGGAATCAAGAGACCCAGTACTTC
>TRBV11-2|TRBJ1-3|13|-|-
CASSLVGGNTIYF
TGTGCCAGCAGCTTAGTAGGAGGAAACACCATATATTTT
>TRBV6-5|TRBJ1-6|15|-|once
CASSAPRGRDSPLHF
TGTGCCAGCAGCGCCCCCAGGGGAAGGGATTCACCCCTCCACTTT
>TRBV5-1|TRBJ1-1|13|-|-
CASSTRGHGEAFF
TGCGCCAGCAGCACACGGGGACACGGTGAAGCTTTCTTT
>TRBV7-2|TRBJ1-4|13|-|-
CASSFLGNEKLFF
TGTGCCAGCAGCTTCCTGGGTAATGAAAAACTGTTTTTT
>TRBV28|TRBJ2-7|13|-|-
CASSFVQGDQQYF
TGTGCCAGCAGTTTTGTACAGGGCGACCAGCAGTACTTC
>TRBV6-2/TRBV6-3|TRBJ2-4|16|-|once
CASSFAGRLAKNIQYF
TGTGCCAGCAGTTTCGCAGGGAGGCTAGCCAAAAACATTCAGTACTTC
>TRBV30|TRBJ2-1|16|TRBD2|-
CAWKHLDGRRNNEQFF
TGTGCCTGGAAACATTTGGACGGGAGGAGGAACAATGAGCAGTTCTTC
>TRBV28|TRBJ2-2|16|TRBD1|-
CASGGYGTGSTGELFF
TGTGCCAGCGGTGGATATGGGACAGGGAGTACCGGGGAGCTGTTTTTT
>TRBV28|TRBJ2-5|11|TRBD2|-
CASSDRTSAYF
TGTGCCAGCAGTGATCGGACTAGCGCATACTTC
>TRBV2|TRBJ1-6|13|-|-
CASSRGHRTPLHF
TGTGCCAGCAGCAGGGGTCATAGGACACCCCTCCACTTT
>TRBV7-9|TRBJ2-2|19|-|-
CASSPRTGDPLAGTGELFF
TGTGCCAGCAGCCCCCGAACCGGGGACCCTCTTGCCGGAACCGGGGAGCTGTTTTTT
>TRBV28|TRBJ2-2|13|-|-
CASSPRGSGELFF
TGTGCCAGCAGTCCCAGGGGTTCGGGGGAGCTGTTTTTT
>TRBV2|TRBJ1-6|15|-|once
CASSLEGGWNSPLHF
TGTGCCAGCAGCCTGGAGGGGGGGTGGAATTCACCCCTCCACTTT
>TRBV6-5|TRBJ1-5|15|TRBD1|-
CASSLDRGGNQPQHF
TGTGCCAGCAGCCTCGACAGGGGCGGCAATCAGCCCCAGCATTTT
>TRBV9|TRBJ2-3|16|-|-
CASSPKLGDRTDTQYF
TGTGCCAGCAGCCCCAAGTTGGGAGATCGGACAGATACGCAGTATTTT
>TRBV5-1|TRBJ1-2|15|-|-
CASSPTPGRGNGYTF
TGCGCCAGCAGCCCAACACCAGGGAGGGGAAATGGCTACACCTTC
>TRBV6-5|TRBJ1-6|13|TRBD1|-
CASSGTENSPLHF
TGTGCCAGCTCCGGGACAGAGAATTCACCCCTCCACTTT
>TRBV10-2|TRBJ1-1|13|-|-
CASSETGWREAFF
TGCGCCAGCAGTGAGACAGGGTGGCGCGAAGCTTTCTTT
>TRBV6-2/TRBV6-3|TRBJ1-5|14|-|-
CASSSGNLAQPQHF
TGTGCCAGCAGTTCGGGAAATTTAGCTCAGCCCCAGCATTTT
>TRBV7-6|TRBJ1-2|15|-|once
CASSFSRARRDGYTF
TGTGCCAGCAGCTTTAGTAGGGCCAGGCGAGATGGCTACACCTTC
>TRBV5-5|TRBJ1-3|16|-|few
CASANRDTTSGNTIYF
TGTGCCAGCGCAAACCGGGACACAACCTCTGGAAACACCATATATTTT
>TRBV5-1|TRBJ2-2|16|TRBD2|-
CASSPTSGRNTGELFF
TGCGCCAGCAGCCCAACTAGCGGGAGAAACACCGGGGAGCTGTTTTTT
>TRBV3-1/TRBV3-2|TRBJ1-5|15|-|-
CASSFNQGEGQPQHF
TGTGCCAGCAGCTTCAACCAGGGAGAAGGTCAGCCCCAGCATTTT
>TRBV24-1|TRBJ1-2|13|-|-
CATRDGANYGYTF
TGTGCCACCAGGGACGGTGCTAACTATGGCTACACCTTC
>TRBV10-3|TRBJ2-7|14|TRBD2|-
CATAGGEGSYEQYF
TGTGCCACCGCTGGGGGGGAGGGCTCCTACGAGCAGTACTTC
>TRBV9|TRBJ2-5|14|-|-
CASSVDTAQETQYF
TGTGCCAGCAGCGTGGATACAGCACAAGAGACCCAGTACTTC
>TRBV27|TRBJ2-7|13|-|-
CASSSPLSGTRYF
TGTGCCAGCAGTTCCCCCTTAAGCGGGACAAGGTACTTC
>TRBV24-1|TRBJ2-5|14|-|-
CATSDELGQETQYF
TGTGCCACCAGTGATGAACTCGGCCAAGAGACCCAGTACTTC
>TRBV14|TRBJ1-3|16|-|-
CASSQRRDSGGNTIYF
TGTGCCAGCAGCCAAAGGAGGGACTCTGGAGGAAACACCATATATTTT